One and the same sample provided the 14 T cell receptor beta chains below, sequenced in a study of T-cell memory formation after mild COVID-19. TCRdb recomputed calls from the 5' RACE reads with MiXCR, one row per CDR3 protein. The repertoire holds roughly 110,000 distinct CDR3 sequences, with approximately 15% as singletons. The sample was PBMCs or a T cell subset sorted from them (not recorded which). The receptors shown here come from a man between 18 and 29 years old who had mild COVID-19 (a few samples of this study predate the infection). Cell type and time point are not known.

This clonotype has more than one count but fewer than ten. This rearrangement joins TRBV7-2 to TRBJ2-5; 11 bases are a match to TRBD2. The V gene's germline CDR1 is SGHTA and CDR2 FQGNSA. The ends lost 3 bases at V and 3 bases at J; junction bases unmatched: 6. This CDR3 has 16 residues. The chain's CDR3 is CASSFFGTSGKETQYF. CDR3 coding DNA: TGTGCCAGCAGCTTTTTCGGGACTAGCGGAAAAGAGACCCAGTACTTC.

The J gene is TRBJ1-5, the V gene TRBV4-1; no clear D. CDR3 length: 14 residues. In germline, CDR1 is MGHRA, CDR2 YSYEKL. V lost 0 bases and J 4 bases, leaving 7 bases between the germline ends. The CDR3 spells CASSQEAENQPQHF. The CDR3 DNA is TGCGCCAGCAGCCAAGAGGCCGAGAATCAGCCCCAGCATTTT.

V and J are TRBV4-3 and TRBJ2-5, with 8 bases fitting TRBD1. Unmatched junction bases numbered 6, after V lost 4 bases and J lost 5 bases. Germline V CDR1 and CDR2: LGHNA, YSLEER. This CDR3 comprises 14 residues. The chain's CDR3 is CASSPGQGWETQYF. The CDR3, as DNA: TGCGCCAGCAGCCCCGGACAGGGATGGGAGACCCAGTACTTC.

The CDR3 spells CASRSQGYTKELFF. CDR3 DNA sequence: TGTGCCAGCAGATCCCAGGGGTACACCAAGGAGCTGTTTTTT. The rearrangement uses TRBV7-3 and TRBJ2-2, with a weak D call TRBD1 (6 bases). The CDR3 has 14 residues. Trimming left V 6 bases short and J 10 bases short, with 18 bases between. The germline CDR1 and CDR2 sequences are SGHTA and FQGTGA.

This chain joins TRBV11-2 and TRBJ2-5; 7 bases fit TRBD1. V trimming: 3 bases; J trimming: 4 bases; junction bases outside the gene matches: 11. CDR3 length: 16 amino acids. Germline V gives CDR1 SGHAT, CDR2 FQNNGV. CDR3 residues: CASSFTVQGLGETQYF. The CDR3 coding sequence is TGTGCCAGCAGCTTTACCGTACAGGGGTTGGGAGAGACCCAGTACTTC.

This clonotype occurred a few times. The chain employs TRBV23-1 and TRBJ2-1, with D possibly being TRBD2 (5 bases). TRBV23-1 is annotated as an ORF whose role is uncertain. V was trimmed by 0 bases and J by 0 bases, leaving 9 bases between them. The length of the CDR3 is 16 residues. The DNA for the CDR3 is TGCGCCAGCAGTCAATCGAGGGCTAGCTCCTACAATGAGCAGTTCTTC. This encodes CASSQSRASSYNEQFF.

In this sample, this clonotype turned up a few times. The chain is built from TRBV5-1 and TRBJ1-2; 10 nucleotides match TRBD1. CDR1 is SGHRS and CDR2 is YFSETQ in the germline V gene. This CDR3 spans 15 amino acids. With V trimmed by 6 bases and J by 2 bases, 7 bases remained unmatched. CDR3 nucleotides: TGCGCCAGCACGCTGACAGGGGGCAGGAACTATGGCTACACCTTC. It codes for CASTLTGGRNYGYTF. The variable domain in full, with the rest retrieved from reference TRBV5-1 and TRBJ1-2, is KAGVTQTPRYLIKTRGQQVTLSCSPISGHRSVSWYQQTPGQGLQFLFEYFSETQRNKGNFPGRFSGRQFSNSRSEMNVSTLELGDSALYLCASTLTGGRNYGYTFGSGTRLTVV.

This clonotype was picked up a small number of times. The V call is TRBV5-4, the J call TRBJ2-7; possible D gene TRBD1, 6 bases. Between the trimmed V and J ends, which lost 0 bases and 5 bases, there was a span of 9 bases. The germline V gene has CDR1 SGHNT and CDR2 YYREEE (reference sequence). The CDR3 runs to 13 residues. This CDR3 reads CASSLDSGDEQYF. The CDR3 nucleotides read TGTGCCAGCAGCTTGGACTCAGGGGACGAGCAGTACTTC.

J is TRBJ2-7 and V is TRBV6-2 or TRBV6-3, with D possibly TRBD2 on 6 matching bases. The V end lost 3 bases, the J end lost 3 bases, and 9 bases lay between the germline ends. The V gene's germline CDR1 is MNHEY and CDR2 SVGEGT. The CDR3 length is 13 residues. Here the CDR3 DNA reads TGTGCCAGCAGTTATGGGGAGGTCTACGAGCAGTACGTC. This translates into CASSYGEVYEQYV.

This clonotype was observed at least ten times. The rearrangement uses TRBV7-7 and TRBJ2-7, with 8 bases aligning to TRBD1. Looked up from germline, CDR1 is SSHAT and CDR2 is FNYEAQ (reference sequence). CDR3 length: 15 amino acids. J lost 2 bases, V lost 3 bases, and 6 bases had no gene match. The CDR3 is CASSFGQGDTYEQYF. Here the CDR3 DNA reads TGTGCCAGCAGCTTCGGACAGGGAGATACCTACGAGCAGTACTTC.

This clonotype was seen more than once but under ten times. The J gene is TRBJ2-3, the V gene TRBV7-9; a weak D match, TRBD2 (5 bases). Deletions cut 5 bases from V and 4 bases from J, with 10 bases between. CDR3 size: 13 residues. Germline lookup yields CDR1 SEHNR and CDR2 FQNEAQ (reference sequence). The CDR3 sequence: CASSIKLADTQYF. The CDR3 nucleotides are TGTGCCAGCAGCATCAAACTAGCAGATACGCAGTATTTT.

The chain has TRBV3-1 and TRBJ2-5, with a possible D match to TRBD1 (7 bases). The V end lost 0 bases, the J end lost 5 bases, and 19 bases lay between the germline ends. CDR3 length: 17 residues. Germline loops: CDR1 LGHDT, CDR2 YNNKEL (reference sequence). The CDR3 DNA is TGTGCCAGCAGCCAAGATCTGACAGGGAGGCGTGGGGAGACCCAGTACTTC. Its translation is CASSQDLTGRRGETQYF.

The chain links TRBV5-1 to TRBJ2-7, with TRBD1 identical over 8 bases. The CDR3 extends over 15 amino acids. Germline lookup yields CDR1 SGHRS and CDR2 YFSETQ. Trimming removed 0 bases from V and 5 bases from J; junction bases left unmatched: 7. The CDR3, as DNA: TGCGCCAGCAGCTTGGCCAGGAGGACAGGGAACGAGCAGTACTTC. Its protein is CASSLARRTGNEQYF. The full variable domain, in which reference TRBV5-1 and TRBJ2-7 provide the parts outside the CDR3, is KAGVTQTPRYLIKTRGQQVTLSCSPISGHRSVSWYQQTPGQGLQFLFEYFSETQRNKGNFPGRFSGRQFSNSRSEMNVSTLELGDSALYLCASSLARRTGNEQYFGPGTRLTVT.

V usage is TRBV9 and J usage is TRBJ2-2; 8 bases map to TRBD1. V trimming: 3 bases; J trimming: 3 bases; junction bases outside the gene matches: 4. Germline CDR1 is SGDLS and CDR2 is YYNGEE. CDR3 size: 15 residues. CDR3 sequence (DNA): TGTGCCAGCAGCGGAACGACAGGGGACACCGGGGAGCTGTTTTTT. The encoded protein is CASSGTTGDTGELFF.